This TCR beta chain originates from a study of T cells after posttransplantation cyclophosphamide. Study results and limitations: Tissue-infiltrating T cells from skin or gut overlapped little with blood T cells.

This clone showed up many times. The antigen is unknown. With V trimmed by 2 bases and J by 7 bases, 2 bases remained unmatched. In germline, CDR1 is MNHEY, CDR2 SVGAGI. The CDR3 covers 13 residues. The table came from immunoSEQ multiplex PCR; TCRdb's copy has only in-frame clones and leaves some out. Sampling found around 28,000 clones, none seen once. This TCR derives from a woman aged 55-75 years in good health, CMV-negative, and a related stem cell transplant donor. Sequenced input: PBMCs. This chain joins TRBV6-5 and TRBJ2-1; 7 positions agree with TRBD1. The DNA of the CDR3 is TGTGCCAGCAGTTACCCCAGGGGGAATGAGCAGTTCTTC. It translates to CASSYPRGNEQFF.